These T cell receptor beta chains were read from a single sample in a study of blood T cell repertoires in COVID-19. TCRdb keeps only in-frame clones here, not all; method: immunoSEQ multiplex PCR. The sample records roughly 33,000 clones, over 85% being singletons. The sequencing input was peripheral blood. These receptors originate from a human donor in a cohort sampled during active COVID-19. The CDR3 runs from the conserved cysteine through the conserved F or W. Fields, in order: CDR3 protein, V gene, CDR3 length, J gene, D gene. D genes are given only for firm matches.

CSVDELGRGPMNTEAFF TRBV29-1 17 TRBJ1-1 .
CASSKTSGGTYEQYF TRBV2 15 TRBJ2-7 TRBD2
CASRRQVNSANTIYF TRBV28 15 TRBJ1-3 .
CASSPETDLNTEAFF TRBV19 15 TRBJ1-1 .
CAWSVPRTGVNTEAFF TRBV30 16 TRBJ1-1 TRBD1
CASMTVAGELFF TRBV19 12 TRBJ2-2 .
CASSLGVGGRETQYF TRBV7-9 15 TRBJ2-5 .
CASSQGIGGSGNTIYF TRBV3-1/TRBV3-2 16 TRBJ1-3 .
CASSIGTGNQPQHF TRBV19 14 TRBJ1-5 TRBD1
CATSVAGGSSYNEQFF TRBV24-1 16 TRBJ2-1 TRBD2
CASSQGESSGNTIYF TRBV18 15 TRBJ1-3 .
CASSLGRPGAYEQYF TRBV7-6 15 TRBJ2-7 .
CASSVSRDPTSSYEQYF TRBV2 17 TRBJ2-7 .
CASHTSGAINEQFF TRBV19 14 TRBJ2-1 TRBD2
CASSFGLGTDTQYF TRBV7-9 14 TRBJ2-3 TRBD2
CASSQVAPNGYTF TRBV4-1 13 TRBJ1-2 .
CASSHTGGLAGVGSDEQYF TRBV3-1/TRBV3-2 19 TRBJ2-7 TRBD2
CASSLGWGQAKTYYGYTF TRBV11-2 18 TRBJ1-2 TRBD1
CASSPTSGGAQETQYF TRBV28 16 TRBJ2-5 TRBD2
CAISDAENYGYTF TRBV10-3 13 TRBJ1-2 .
CASRRGWGTGANVLTF TRBV27 16 TRBJ2-6 .
CASMDRGRNYGYTF TRBV6-5 14 TRBJ1-2 TRBD1
CASSLGHIWTSGHYEQYF TRBV11-2 18 TRBJ2-7 TRBD2
CSGGQTLYNEQFF TRBV29-1 13 TRBJ2-1 TRBD1
CASSLSFQGGKAKNIQYF TRBV28 18 TRBJ2-4 .
CASKDTYNEQFF TRBV19 12 TRBJ2-1 .
CAISEGVSYEQYF TRBV10-3 13 TRBJ2-7 .
CASSLGTGGLGQPQHF TRBV5-5 16 TRBJ1-5 TRBD1
CASSRAQGEGYTF TRBV14 13 TRBJ1-2 .
CASSTGGGSPLHF TRBV21-1 13 TRBJ1-6 .
CAWSGNGPWGLNTEAFF TRBV30 17 TRBJ1-1 .
CATSDPTGESEAFF TRBV24-1 14 TRBJ1-1 TRBD1
CASSKITAGLYGYTF TRBV19 15 TRBJ1-2 .
CASSQGPEGEQYF TRBV3-1/TRBV3-2 13 TRBJ2-7 .
CASSPGQTHLDTDTQYF TRBV5-1 17 TRBJ2-3 TRBD1
CASSPGTSGWAHTGELFF TRBV2 18 TRBJ2-2 TRBD2
CATNPQGVNTEAFF TRBV19 14 TRBJ1-1 TRBD1
CATSRAKTASGNTIYF TRBV15 16 TRBJ1-3 .
CASSLGLGGNTIYF TRBV5-4 14 TRBJ1-3 .
CASSPRWSANTGELFF TRBV9 16 TRBJ2-2 .
CASSSSMSPYEQYF TRBV7-9 14 TRBJ2-7 .
CASSGQGDRVGNTEAFF TRBV7-9 17 TRBJ1-1 TRBD1
CASSAQGSVSYEQYF TRBV9 15 TRBJ2-7 .
CARGTETLYGYTF TRBV30 13 TRBJ1-2 TRBD1
CASRRDRATDTQYF TRBV27 14 TRBJ2-3 TRBD1
CASSYSGQALDTEAFF TRBV6-5 16 TRBJ1-1 TRBD1
CASSQRETGLTNEKLFF TRBV4-1 17 TRBJ1-4 .
CSARSSGEQFF TRBV20-1 11 TRBJ2-1 TRBD2
CASSKGPPSGRAHSYNEQFF TRBV21-1 20 TRBJ2-1 .
CSVDREGGGYTF TRBV29-1 12 TRBJ1-2 TRBD1
CASSQGPRLSAGLSYNEQFF TRBV3-1/TRBV3-2 20 TRBJ2-1 .
CASSHTDRGGGELFF TRBV4-1 15 TRBJ1-4 TRBD1
CASSSAGARIGYTF TRBV6-5 14 TRBJ1-2 .
CATSPGGTSNEKLFF TRBV19 15 TRBJ1-4 .
CASSLAGDFYEQYF TRBV5-4 14 TRBJ2-7 TRBD2
CASVFHRATEAFF TRBV6-5 13 TRBJ1-1 .
CASSVDGRSYNEQFF TRBV9 15 TRBJ2-1 .
CASSQGVSGAQHF TRBV4-2 13 TRBJ1-5 .
CASSLGTGHPSGANVLTF TRBV5-1 18 TRBJ2-6 TRBD1
CASSSGTAKDEQYF TRBV7-9 14 TRBJ2-7 TRBD1